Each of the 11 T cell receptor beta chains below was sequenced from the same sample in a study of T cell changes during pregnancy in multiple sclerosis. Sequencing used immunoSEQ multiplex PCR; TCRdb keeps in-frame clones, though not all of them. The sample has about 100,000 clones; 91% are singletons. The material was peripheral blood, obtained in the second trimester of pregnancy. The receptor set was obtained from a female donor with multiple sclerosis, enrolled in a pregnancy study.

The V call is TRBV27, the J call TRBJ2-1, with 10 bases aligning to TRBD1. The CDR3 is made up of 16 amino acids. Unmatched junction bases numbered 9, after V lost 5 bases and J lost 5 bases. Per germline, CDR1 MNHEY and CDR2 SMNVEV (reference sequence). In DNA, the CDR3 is TGTGCCAGCAGTAGAGTTCGGGACAGGGGCGACAATGAGCAGTTCTTC. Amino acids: CASSRVRDRGDNEQFF.

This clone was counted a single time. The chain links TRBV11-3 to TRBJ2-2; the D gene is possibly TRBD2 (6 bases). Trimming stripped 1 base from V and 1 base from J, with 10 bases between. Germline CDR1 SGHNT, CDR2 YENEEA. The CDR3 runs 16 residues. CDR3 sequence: CASSLGGGRNTGELFF. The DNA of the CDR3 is TGTGCCAGCAGCTTAGGCGGAGGGAGGAACACCGGGGAGCTGTTTTTT. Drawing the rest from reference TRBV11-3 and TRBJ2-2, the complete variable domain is EAGVVQSPRYKIIEKKQPVAFWCNPISGHNTLYWYLQNLGQGPELLIRYENEEAVDDSQLPKDRFSAERLKGVDSTLKIQPAELGDSAVYLCASSLGGGRNTGELFFGEGSRLTVL.

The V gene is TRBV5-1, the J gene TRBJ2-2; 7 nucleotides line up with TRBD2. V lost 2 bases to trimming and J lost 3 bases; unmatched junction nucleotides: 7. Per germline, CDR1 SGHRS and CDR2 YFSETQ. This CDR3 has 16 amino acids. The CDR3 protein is CASSLWAGVDTGELFF. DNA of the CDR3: TGCGCCAGCAGCTTATGGGCGGGGGTTGACACCGGGGAGCTGTTTTTT.

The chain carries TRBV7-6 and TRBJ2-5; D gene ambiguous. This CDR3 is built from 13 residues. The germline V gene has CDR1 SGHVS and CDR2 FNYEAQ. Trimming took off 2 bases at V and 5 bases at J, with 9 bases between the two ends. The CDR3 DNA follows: TGTGCCAGCAGCTTAAGGCTAGTCGAGACCCAGTACTTC. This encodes CASSLRLVETQYF.

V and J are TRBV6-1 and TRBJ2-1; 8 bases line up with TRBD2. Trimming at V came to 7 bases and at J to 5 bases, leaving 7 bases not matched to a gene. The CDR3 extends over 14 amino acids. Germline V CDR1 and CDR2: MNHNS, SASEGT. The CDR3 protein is CASKSSGYDNEQFF. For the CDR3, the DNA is TGTGCCAGCAAGTCTAGCGGGTACGACAATGAGCAGTTCTTC.

The CDR3 region has the DNA TGTGCCAGCAGCTTACATGAGGGCTATATCTACGAGCAGTACTTC. Residues: CASSLHEGYIYEQYF. This chain uses TRBV5-8 with TRBJ2-7; D may be TRBD2 (5 bases). This CDR3 is 15 amino acids long. CDR1 SGHTS and CDR2 YDEGEE come from the germline V gene. V dropped 2 bases and J dropped 3 bases, with 15 bases sitting between them.

The CDR3 here is CASSREVASDYEQYF. In DNA form, the CDR3 reads TGTGCCAGCAGCCGGGAGGTGGCTAGCGACTACGAGCAGTACTTC. V gene TRBV5-5 combines with J gene TRBJ2-7, with 7 bases aligning to TRBD2. Losses at the gene ends were 4 bases for V and 3 bases for J; bases not matched to a gene: 10. The germline V gene encodes CDR1 SGHKS and CDR2 YYEKEE (reference sequence). CDR3 length: 15 residues.

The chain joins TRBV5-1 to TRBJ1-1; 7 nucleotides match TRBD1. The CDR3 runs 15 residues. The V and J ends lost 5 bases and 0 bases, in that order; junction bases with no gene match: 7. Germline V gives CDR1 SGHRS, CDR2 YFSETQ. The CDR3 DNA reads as TGCGCCAGCAGTCAACCGACAGGGTTGAACACTGAAGCTTTCTTT. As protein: CASSQPTGLNTEAFF. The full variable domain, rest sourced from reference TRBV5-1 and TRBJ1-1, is KAGVTQTPRYLIKTRGQQVTLSCSPISGHRSVSWYQQTPGQGLQFLFEYFSETQRNKGNFPGRFSGRQFSNSRSEMNVSTLELGDSALYLCASSQPTGLNTEAFFGQGTRLTVV.

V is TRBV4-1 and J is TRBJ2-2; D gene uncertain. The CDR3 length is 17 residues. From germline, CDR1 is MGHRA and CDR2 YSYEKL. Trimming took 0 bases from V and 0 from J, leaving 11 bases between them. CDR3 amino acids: CASSQDRGRTNTGELFF. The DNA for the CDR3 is TGCGCCAGCAGCCAAGATCGTGGCAGGACGAACACCGGGGAGCTGTTTTTT.

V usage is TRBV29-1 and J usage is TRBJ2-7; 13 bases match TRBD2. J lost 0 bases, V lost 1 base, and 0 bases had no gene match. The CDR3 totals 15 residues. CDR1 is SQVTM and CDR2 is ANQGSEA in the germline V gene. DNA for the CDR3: TGCAGCGTTGAAGGGACTAGCGGGAGCTCCTACGAGCAGTACTTC. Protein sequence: CSVEGTSGSSYEQYF.

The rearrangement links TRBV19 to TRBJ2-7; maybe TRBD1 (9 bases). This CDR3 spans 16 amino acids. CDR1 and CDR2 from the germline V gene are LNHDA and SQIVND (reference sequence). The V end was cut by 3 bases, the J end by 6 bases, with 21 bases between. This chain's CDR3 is CASSIRRGGTGSEQYF. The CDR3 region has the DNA TGTGCCAGTAGTATTCGCCGCGGGGGGACAGGGAGCGAGCAGTACTTC.